This TCR beta chain was observed in a study of blood T cell repertoires in COVID-19. As for the study in general: The cDNA or gDNA used as material had been derived from T cells, B-cell-depleted T cells, or PBMCs.

Recruitment covered about two dozen US areas and drew participants whose ages spanned roughly 18 to 100 years. In assigning cohorts, the study relied on participant-reported clinical history. V was clipped by 1 base and J by 11 bases, with 12 bases between them. This CDR3 spans 13 amino acids. CDR1 and CDR2 from the germline V gene are LGHNT and FRNRAP. Authors' methods: Estimation of nucleated cell counts was performed using reference gene primer amplification. Profiling relied on immunoSEQ multiplex PCR, and the TCRdb table lists in-frame clones only, not all of them. The D gene and trimming were derived from the DNA, and the V and J assignments and clone size from that table. The sample records 300,000 to 500,000 clones, 88% being singletons. This clone came up a few times.

Material: PBMCs or T cells enriched from blood (not recorded which). V and J are TRBV12-5 and TRBJ1-5; no definite D call. The receptor's source is a woman aged 25-40 years with acute COVID-19. The CDR3 protein is CASGLGSSQAQHF. DNA of the CDR3: TGTGCTAGTGGTTTGGGTTCGAGCCAGGCCCAGCATTTT.